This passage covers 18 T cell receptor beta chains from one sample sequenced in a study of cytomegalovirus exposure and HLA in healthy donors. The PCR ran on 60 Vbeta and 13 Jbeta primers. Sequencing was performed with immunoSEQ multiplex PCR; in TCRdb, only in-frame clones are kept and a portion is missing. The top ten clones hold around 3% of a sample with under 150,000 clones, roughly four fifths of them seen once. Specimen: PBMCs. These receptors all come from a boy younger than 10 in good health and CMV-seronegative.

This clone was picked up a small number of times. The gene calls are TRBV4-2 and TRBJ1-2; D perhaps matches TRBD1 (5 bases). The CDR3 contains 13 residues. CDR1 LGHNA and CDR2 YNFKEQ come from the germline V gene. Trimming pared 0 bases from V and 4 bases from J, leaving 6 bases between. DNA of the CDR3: TGTGCCAGCAGCCAAGAGGGGGGCTATGGCTACACCTTC. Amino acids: CASSQEGGYGYTF.

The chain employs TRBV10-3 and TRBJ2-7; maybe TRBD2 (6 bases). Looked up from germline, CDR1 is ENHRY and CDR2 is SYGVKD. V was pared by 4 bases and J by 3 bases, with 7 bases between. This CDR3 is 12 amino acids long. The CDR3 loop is CAISGGNYEQYV. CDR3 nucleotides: TGTGCCATCAGTGGCGGGAACTACGAGCAGTACGTC.

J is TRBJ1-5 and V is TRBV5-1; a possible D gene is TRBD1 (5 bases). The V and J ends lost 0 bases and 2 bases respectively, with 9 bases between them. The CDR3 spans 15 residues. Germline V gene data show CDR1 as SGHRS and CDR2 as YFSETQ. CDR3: CASSLDIGGNQPQHF. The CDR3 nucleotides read TGCGCCAGCAGCTTGGATATAGGGGGCAATCAGCCCCAGCATTTT. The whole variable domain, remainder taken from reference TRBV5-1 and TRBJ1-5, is KAGVTQTPRYLIKTRGQQVTLSCSPISGHRSVSWYQQTPGQGLQFLFEYFSETQRNKGNFPGRFSGRQFSNSRSEMNVSTLELGDSALYLCASSLDIGGNQPQHFGDGTRLSIL.

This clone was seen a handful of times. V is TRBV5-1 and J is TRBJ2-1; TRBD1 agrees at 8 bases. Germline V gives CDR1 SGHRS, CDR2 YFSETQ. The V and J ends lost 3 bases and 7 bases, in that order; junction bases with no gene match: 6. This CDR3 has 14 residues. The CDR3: CASSSDRVENEQFF. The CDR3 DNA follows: TGCGCCAGCAGCTCGGACAGGGTGGAAAATGAGCAGTTCTTC.

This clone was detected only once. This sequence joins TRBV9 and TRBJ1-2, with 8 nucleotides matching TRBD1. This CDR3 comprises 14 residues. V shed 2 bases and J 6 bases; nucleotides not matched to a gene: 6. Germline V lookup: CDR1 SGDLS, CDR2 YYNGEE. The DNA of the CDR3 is TGTGCCAGCAGCGTGCCAGGGGGCGGCCATGGCTACACCTTC. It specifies CASSVPGGGHGYTF.

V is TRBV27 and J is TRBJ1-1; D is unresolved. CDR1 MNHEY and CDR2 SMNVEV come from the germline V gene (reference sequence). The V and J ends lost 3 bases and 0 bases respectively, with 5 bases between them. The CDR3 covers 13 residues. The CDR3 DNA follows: TGTGCCAGCAGTTTTAGCCTGAACACTGAAGCTTTCTTT. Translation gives CASSFSLNTEAFF.

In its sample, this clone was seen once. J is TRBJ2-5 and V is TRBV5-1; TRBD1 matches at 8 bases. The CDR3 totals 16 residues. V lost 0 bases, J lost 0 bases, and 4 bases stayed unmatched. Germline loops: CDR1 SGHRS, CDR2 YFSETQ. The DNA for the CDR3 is TGCGCCAGCAGCTTGGGACAGGGGCTGTACCAAGAGACCCAGTACTTC. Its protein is CASSLGQGLYQETQYF.

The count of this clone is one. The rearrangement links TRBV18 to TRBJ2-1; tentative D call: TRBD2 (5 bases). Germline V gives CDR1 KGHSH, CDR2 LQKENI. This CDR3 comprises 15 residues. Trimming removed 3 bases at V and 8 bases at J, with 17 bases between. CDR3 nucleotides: TGTGCCAGCTCACCGAGCGGTTCCCGGGGTGATGAGCAGTTCTTC. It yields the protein CASSPSGSRGDEQFF.

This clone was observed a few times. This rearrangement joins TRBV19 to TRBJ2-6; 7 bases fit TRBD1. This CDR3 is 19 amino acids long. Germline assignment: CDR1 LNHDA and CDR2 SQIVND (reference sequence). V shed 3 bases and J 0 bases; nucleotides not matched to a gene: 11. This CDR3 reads CASSMEVRTGLSGANVLTF. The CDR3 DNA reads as TGTGCCAGTAGTATGGAGGTGAGGACAGGCCTCTCTGGGGCCAACGTCCTGACTTTC.

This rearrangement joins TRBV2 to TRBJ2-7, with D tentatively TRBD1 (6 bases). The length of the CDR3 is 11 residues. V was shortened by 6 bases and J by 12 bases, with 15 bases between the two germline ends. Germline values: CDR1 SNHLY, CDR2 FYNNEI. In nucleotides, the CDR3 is TGTGCCAGCAGCCCCACAGGGTCGAGGTACTTC. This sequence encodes CASSPTGSRYF. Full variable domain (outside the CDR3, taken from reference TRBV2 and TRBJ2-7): EPEVTQTPSHQVTQMGQEVILRCVPISNHLYFYWYRQILGQKVEFLVSFYNNEISEKSEIFDDQFSVERPDGSNFTLKIRSTKLEDSAMYFCASSPTGSRYFGPGTRLTVT.

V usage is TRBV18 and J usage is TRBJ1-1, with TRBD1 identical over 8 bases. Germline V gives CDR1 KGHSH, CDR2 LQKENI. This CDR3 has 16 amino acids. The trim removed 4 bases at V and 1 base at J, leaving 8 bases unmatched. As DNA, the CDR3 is TGTGCCAGCTCACGAGACAGGGGTTACGAGAACACTGAAGCTTTCTTT. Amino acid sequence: CASSRDRGYENTEAFF.

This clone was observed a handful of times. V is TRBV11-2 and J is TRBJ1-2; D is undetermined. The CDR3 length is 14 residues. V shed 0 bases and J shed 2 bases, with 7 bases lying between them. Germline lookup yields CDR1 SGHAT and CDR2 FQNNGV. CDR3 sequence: CASSLDSGNYGYTF. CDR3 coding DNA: TGTGCCAGCAGCTTAGATTCGGGGAACTATGGCTACACCTTC.

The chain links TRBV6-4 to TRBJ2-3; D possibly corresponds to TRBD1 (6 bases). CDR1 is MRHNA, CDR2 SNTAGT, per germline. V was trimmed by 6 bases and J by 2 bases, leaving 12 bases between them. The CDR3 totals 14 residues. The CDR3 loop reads CASSRDISTDTQYF. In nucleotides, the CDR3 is TGTGCCAGCAGCCGGGACATATCCACAGATACGCAGTATTTT.

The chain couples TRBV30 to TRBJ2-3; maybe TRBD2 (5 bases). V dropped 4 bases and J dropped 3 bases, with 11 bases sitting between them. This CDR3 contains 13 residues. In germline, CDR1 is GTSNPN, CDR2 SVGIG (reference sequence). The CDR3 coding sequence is TGTGCCTGGACGGACGGGAATACAGATACGCAGTATTTT. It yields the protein CAWTDGNTDTQYF. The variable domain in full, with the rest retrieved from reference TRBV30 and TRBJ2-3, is SQTIHQWPATLVQPVGSPLSLECTVEGTSNPNLYWYRQAAGRGLQLLFYSVGIGQISSEVPQNLSASRPQDRQFILSSKKLLLSDSGFYLCAWTDGNTDTQYFGPGTRLTVL.

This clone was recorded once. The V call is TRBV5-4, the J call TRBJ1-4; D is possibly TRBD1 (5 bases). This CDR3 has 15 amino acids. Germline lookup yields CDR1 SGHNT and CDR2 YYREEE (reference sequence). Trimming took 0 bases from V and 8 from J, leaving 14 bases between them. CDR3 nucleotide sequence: TGTGCCAGCAGCTTGGCCGGCCGTGGGGCGGAAAAACTGTTTTTT. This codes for CASSLAGRGAEKLFF.

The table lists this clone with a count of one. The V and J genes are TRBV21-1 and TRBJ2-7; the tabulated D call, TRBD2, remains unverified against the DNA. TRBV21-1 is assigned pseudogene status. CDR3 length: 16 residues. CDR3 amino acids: CASSKAQRRVVYEQYV. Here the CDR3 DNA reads TGTGCCAGCAGCAAAGCCCAGCGGAGGGTCGTCTACGAGCAGTACGTC.

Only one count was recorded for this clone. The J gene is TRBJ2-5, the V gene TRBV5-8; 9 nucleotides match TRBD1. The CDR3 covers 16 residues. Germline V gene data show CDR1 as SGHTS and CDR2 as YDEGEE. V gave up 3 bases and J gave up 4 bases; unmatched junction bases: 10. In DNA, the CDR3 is TGTGCCAGCAGCTGGGGACAGGGAAGAGTTGGAGAGACCCAGTACTTC. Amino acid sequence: CASSWGQGRVGETQYF.

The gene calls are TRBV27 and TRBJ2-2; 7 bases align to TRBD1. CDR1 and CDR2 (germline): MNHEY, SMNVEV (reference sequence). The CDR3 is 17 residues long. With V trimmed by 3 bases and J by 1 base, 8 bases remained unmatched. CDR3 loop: CASSFRYRDRNTGELFF. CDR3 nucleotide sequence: TGTGCCAGCAGTTTCCGATACCGGGACAGGAACACCGGGGAGCTGTTTTTT.